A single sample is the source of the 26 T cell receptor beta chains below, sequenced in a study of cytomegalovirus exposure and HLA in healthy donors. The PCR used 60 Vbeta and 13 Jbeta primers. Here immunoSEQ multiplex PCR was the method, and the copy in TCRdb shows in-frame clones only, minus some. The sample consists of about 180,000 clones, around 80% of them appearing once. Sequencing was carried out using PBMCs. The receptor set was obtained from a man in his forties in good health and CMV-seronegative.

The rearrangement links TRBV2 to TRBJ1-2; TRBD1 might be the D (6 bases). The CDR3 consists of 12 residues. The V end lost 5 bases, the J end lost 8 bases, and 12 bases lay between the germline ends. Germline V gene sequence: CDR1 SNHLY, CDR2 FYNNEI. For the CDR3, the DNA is TGTGCCAGCAGTACAGGGTTTGGGGGCTACACCTTC. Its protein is CASSTGFGGYTF. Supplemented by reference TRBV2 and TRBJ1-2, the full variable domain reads EPEVTQTPSHQVTQMGQEVILRCVPISNHLYFYWYRQILGQKVEFLVSFYNNEISEKSEIFDDQFSVERPDGSNFTLKIRSTKLEDSAMYFCASSTGFGGYTFGSGTRLTVV.

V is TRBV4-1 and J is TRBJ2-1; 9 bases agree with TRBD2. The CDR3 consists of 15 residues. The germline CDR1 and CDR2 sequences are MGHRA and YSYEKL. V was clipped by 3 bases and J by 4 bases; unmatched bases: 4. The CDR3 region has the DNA TGCGCCAGCAGCCAGAGCGGGAGGACATACAATGAGCAGTTCTTC. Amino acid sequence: CASSQSGRTYNEQFF.

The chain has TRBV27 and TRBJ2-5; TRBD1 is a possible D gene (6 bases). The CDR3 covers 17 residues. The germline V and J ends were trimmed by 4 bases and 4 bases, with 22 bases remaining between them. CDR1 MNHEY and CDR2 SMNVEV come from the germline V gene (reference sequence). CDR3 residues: CASSSNADVGARETQYF. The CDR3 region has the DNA TGTGCCAGCAGTTCCAATGCCGACGTGGGGGCGAGAGAGACCCAGTACTTC.

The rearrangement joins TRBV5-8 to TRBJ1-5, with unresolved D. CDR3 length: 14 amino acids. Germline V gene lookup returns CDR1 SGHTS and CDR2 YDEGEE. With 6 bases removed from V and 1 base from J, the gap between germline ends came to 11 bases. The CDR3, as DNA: TGTGCCAGCACCATCTTACAAAGCAATCAGCCCCAGCATTTT. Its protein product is CASTILQSNQPQHF. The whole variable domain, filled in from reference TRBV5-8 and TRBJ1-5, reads EAGVTQSPTHLIKTRGQQATLRCSPISGHTSVYWYQQALGLGLQFLLWYDEGEERNRGNFPPRFSGRQFPNYSSELNVNALELEDSALYLCASTILQSNQPQHFGDGTRLSIL.

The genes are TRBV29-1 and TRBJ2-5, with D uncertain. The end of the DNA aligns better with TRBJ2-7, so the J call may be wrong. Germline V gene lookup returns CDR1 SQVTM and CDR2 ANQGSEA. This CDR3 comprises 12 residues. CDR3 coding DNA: TGCAGCGTTGAAGAGCCTGCCTACGAGCAGTACTTC. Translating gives CSVEEPAYEQYF.

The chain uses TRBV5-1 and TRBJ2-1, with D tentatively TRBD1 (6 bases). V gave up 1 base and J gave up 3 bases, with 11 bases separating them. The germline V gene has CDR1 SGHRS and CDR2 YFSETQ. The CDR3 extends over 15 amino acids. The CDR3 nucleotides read TGCGCCAGCAGCTTGAGCGGACAGCACTACAATGAGCAGTTCTTC. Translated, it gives CASSLSGQHYNEQFF.

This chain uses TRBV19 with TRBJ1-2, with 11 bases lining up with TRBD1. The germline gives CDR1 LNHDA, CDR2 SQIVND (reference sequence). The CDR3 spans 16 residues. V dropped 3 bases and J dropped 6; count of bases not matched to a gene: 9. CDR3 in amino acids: CASSIRSGQGDDGYTF. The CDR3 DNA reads TGTGCCAGTAGTATTAGATCGGGACAGGGGGACGATGGCTACACCTTC.

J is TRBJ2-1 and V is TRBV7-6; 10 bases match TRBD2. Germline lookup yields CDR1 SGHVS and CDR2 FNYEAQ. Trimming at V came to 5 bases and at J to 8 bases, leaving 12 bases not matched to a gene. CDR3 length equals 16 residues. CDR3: CASSPEGRLAGDEQFF. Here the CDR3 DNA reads TGTGCCAGCAGCCCCGAAGGACGGCTAGCGGGGGATGAGCAGTTCTTC.

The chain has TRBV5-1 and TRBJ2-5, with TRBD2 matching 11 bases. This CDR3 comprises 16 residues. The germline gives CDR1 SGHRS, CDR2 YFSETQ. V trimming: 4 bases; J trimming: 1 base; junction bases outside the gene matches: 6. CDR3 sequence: CASSLIAGGPQETQYF. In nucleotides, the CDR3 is TGCGCCAGCAGCCTAATAGCGGGAGGGCCCCAAGAGACCCAGTACTTC. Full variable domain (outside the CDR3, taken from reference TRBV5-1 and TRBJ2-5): KAGVTQTPRYLIKTRGQQVTLSCSPISGHRSVSWYQQTPGQGLQFLFEYFSETQRNKGNFPGRFSGRQFSNSRSEMNVSTLELGDSALYLCASSLIAGGPQETQYFGPGTRLLVL.

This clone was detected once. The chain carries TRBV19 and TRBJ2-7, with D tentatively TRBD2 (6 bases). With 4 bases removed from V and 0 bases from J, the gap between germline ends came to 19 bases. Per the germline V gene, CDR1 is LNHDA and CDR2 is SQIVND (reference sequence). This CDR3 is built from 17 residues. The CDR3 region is CASSTAPVGGRSYEQYF. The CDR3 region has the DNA TGTGCCAGTAGTACGGCCCCAGTCGGGGGACGCTCCTACGAGCAGTACTTC.

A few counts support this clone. The CDR3 DNA sequence: TGTGCCAGCAGGCCTGGACTACGGATAGATACGCAGTATTTT. It yields the protein CASRPGLRIDTQYF. The chain is built from TRBV7-9 and TRBJ2-3; possible D gene TRBD2, 6 bases. The germline gives CDR1 SEHNR, CDR2 FQNEAQ (reference sequence). This CDR3 spans 14 amino acids. V was pared by 6 bases and J by 5 bases, with 15 bases between.

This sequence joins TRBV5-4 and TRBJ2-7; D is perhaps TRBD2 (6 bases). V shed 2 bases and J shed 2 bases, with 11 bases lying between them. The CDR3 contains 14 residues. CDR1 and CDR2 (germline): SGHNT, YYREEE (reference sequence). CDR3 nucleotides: TGTGCCAGCAGCTTTGAAACGGGAGCCTACGAGCAGTACTTC. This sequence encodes CASSFETGAYEQYF.

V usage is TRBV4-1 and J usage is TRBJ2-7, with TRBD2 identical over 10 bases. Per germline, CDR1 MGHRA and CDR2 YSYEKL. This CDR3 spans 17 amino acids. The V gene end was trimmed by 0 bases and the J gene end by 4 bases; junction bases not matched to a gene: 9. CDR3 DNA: TGCGCCAGCAGCCAAGAAGAGGGGCTAGCGGGAGAGTACGAGCAGTACTTC. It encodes CASSQEEGLAGEYEQYF.

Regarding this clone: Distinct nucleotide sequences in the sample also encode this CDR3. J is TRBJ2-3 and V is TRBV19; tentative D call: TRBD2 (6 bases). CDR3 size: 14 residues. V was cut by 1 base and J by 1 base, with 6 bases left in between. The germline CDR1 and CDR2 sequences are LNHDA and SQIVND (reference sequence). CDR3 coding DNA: TGTGCCAGTAGTATAGCGGGGGGCACAGATACGCAGTATTTT. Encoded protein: CASSIAGGTDTQYF.

The CDR3 sequence: CASSSLGAGGWADTQYF. The CDR3 bases are TGTGCCAGCAGCTCGCTCGGGGCGGGGGGATGGGCAGATACGCAGTATTTT. This chain connects TRBV5-6 to TRBJ2-3, with TRBD2 matching 8 bases. V lost 3 bases, J lost 4 bases, and 13 bases stayed unmatched. CDR1 and CDR2 (germline): SGHDT, YYEEEE. This CDR3 is 17 amino acids long.

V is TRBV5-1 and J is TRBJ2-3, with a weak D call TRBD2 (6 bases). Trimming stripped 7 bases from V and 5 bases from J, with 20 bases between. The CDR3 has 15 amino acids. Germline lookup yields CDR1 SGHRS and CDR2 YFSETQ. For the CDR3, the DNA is TGCGCCAGCCGCCGGAGGGACGGTGAGGGAGATACGCAGTATTTT. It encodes CASRRRDGEGDTQYF.

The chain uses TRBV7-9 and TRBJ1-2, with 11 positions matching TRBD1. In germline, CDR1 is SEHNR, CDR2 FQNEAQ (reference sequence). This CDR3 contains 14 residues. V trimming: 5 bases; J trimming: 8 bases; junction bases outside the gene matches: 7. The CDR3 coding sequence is TGTGCCAGCAGCCTGGACAGGGGGCTGTGGGGCTACACCTTC. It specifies CASSLDRGLWGYTF.

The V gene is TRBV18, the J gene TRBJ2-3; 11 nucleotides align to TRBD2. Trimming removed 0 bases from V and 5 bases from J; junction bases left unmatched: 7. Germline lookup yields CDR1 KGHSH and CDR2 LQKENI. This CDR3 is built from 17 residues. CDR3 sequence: CASSPPLAGGQGDTQYF. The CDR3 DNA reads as TGTGCCAGCTCACCACCGCTAGCGGGGGGCCAGGGAGATACGCAGTATTTT.

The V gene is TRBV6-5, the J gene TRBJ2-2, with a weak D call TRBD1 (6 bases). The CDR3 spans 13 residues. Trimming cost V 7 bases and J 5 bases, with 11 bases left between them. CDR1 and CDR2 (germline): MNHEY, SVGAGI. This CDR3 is CASMGAWTGELFF. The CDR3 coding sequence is TGTGCCAGCATGGGGGCCTGGACCGGGGAGCTGTTTTTT.

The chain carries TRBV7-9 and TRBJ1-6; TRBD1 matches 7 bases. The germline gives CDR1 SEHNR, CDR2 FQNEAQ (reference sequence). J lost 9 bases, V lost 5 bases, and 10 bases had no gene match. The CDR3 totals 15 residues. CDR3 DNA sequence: TGTGCCAGCAGCGCGGGTGACAGGGTTGCTTCACCCCTCCACTTT. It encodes CASSAGDRVASPLHF.

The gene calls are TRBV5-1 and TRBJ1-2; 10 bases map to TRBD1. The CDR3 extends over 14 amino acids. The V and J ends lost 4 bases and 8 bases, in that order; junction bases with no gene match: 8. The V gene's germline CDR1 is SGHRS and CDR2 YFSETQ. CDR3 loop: CASSVLTGGDGYTF. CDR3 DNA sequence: TGCGCCAGCAGCGTCCTGACAGGGGGCGACGGCTACACCTTC.

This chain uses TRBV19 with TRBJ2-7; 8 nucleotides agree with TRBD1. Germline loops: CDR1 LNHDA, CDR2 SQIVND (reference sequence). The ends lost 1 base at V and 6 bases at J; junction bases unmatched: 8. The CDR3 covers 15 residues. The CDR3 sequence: CASSIGADRVAEQYF. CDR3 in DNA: TGTGCCAGTAGTATAGGGGCGGACAGGGTCGCCGAGCAGTACTTC.

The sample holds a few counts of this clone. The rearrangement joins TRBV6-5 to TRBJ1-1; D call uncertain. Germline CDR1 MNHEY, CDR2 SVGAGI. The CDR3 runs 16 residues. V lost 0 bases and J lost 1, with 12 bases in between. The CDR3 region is CASSYSNLQPNTEAFF. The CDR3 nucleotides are TGTGCCAGCAGTTACTCGAATCTACAGCCGAACACTGAAGCTTTCTTT.

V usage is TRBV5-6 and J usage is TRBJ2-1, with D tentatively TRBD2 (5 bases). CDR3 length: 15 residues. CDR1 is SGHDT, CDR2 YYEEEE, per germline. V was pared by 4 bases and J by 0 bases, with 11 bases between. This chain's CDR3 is CASSGGRYSYNEQFF. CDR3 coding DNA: TGTGCCAGCAGCGGAGGACGTTACTCCTACAATGAGCAGTTCTTC.

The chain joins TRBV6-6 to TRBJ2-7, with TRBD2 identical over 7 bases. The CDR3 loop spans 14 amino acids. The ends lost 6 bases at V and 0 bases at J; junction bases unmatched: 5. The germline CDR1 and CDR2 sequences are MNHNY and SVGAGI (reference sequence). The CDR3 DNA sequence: TGTGCCAGCAGGGTCTCGGGGGGCTCCTACGAGCAGTACTTC. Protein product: CASRVSGGSYEQYF.

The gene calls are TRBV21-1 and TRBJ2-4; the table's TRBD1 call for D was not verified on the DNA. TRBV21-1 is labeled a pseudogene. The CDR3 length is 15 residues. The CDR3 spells CASSGTAESRRGKYF. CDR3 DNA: TGTGCCAGCAGCGGGACAGCTGAGAGCCGCCGCGGAAAGTACTTC.